The 31 T cell receptor beta chains presented below share a single source sample, sequenced in a study of graft-versus-host responses after intestinal transplantation. The repertoire was sequenced with immunoSEQ multiplex PCR; TCRdb's copy has only in-frame clones and lacks some. The profile shows some 100,000 clones, roughly nine tenths of them singletons. These receptors are not linked to any known antigen. The starting material was unstimulated CD4+ T cells sorted from spleen or lymph node cells, obtained before transplant. The receptor source for this set is a human donor who was the organ donor for an intestinal transplant.

V gene TRBV30 combines with J gene TRBJ1-2; possibly TRBD1 for D (5 bases). Trimming removed 0 bases from V and 4 bases from J, with 12 bases in between. This CDR3 has 14 amino acids. Germline CDR1 is GTSNPN and CDR2 is SVGIG (reference sequence). The CDR3 sequence: CAWSVIGAPYGYTF. The CDR3 DNA is TGTGCCTGGAGTGTCATCGGGGCGCCCTATGGCTACACCTTC.

The gene calls are TRBV18 and TRBJ2-7, with D perhaps matching TRBD2 (5 bases). CDR1 is KGHSH, CDR2 LQKENI, per germline. CDR3 length equals 12 residues. The CDR3 bases are TGTGGGAGCCGGGGAAGCTCCTACGAGCAGTACTTC. Translation: CGSRGSSYEQYF.

The chain recombines TRBV20-1 with TRBJ2-1; no definite D call. V lost 3 bases and J 9 bases, leaving 9 bases between the germline ends. The CDR3 runs to 11 residues. CDR1 and CDR2 (germline): DFQATT, SNEGSKA (reference sequence). CDR3 coding DNA: TGCAGTGCTAGGACATCTGTTGAGCAGTTCTTC. It translates to CSARTSVEQFF.

The J gene is TRBJ2-1, the V gene TRBV9; TRBD1 matches at 10 bases. Germline CDR1 and CDR2: SGDLS and YYNGEE. The CDR3 extends over 15 amino acids. After removal of 3 bases from V and 4 bases from J, the junction contained 4 bases not matched to a gene. The CDR3 nucleotides are TGTGCCAGCAGCGGGCCGGGACAGGGGTACAATGAGCAGTTCTTC. Its translation is CASSGPGQGYNEQFF.

V is TRBV6-5 and J is TRBJ1-2, with D hard to call. The CDR3 consists of 12 residues. Germline V gene data show CDR1 as MNHEY and CDR2 as SVGAGI. Trimming removed 4 bases from V and 6 bases from J, with 9 bases in between. The CDR3 is CASSSPGDGYTF. CDR3 nucleotides: TGTGCCAGCAGTTCCCCAGGAGATGGCTACACCTTC.

The chain employs TRBV11-3 and TRBJ2-5; 15 nucleotides align to TRBD2. The CDR3 is made up of 16 amino acids. Germline V lookup: CDR1 SGHNT, CDR2 YENEEA. With V trimmed by 5 bases and J by 4 bases, 5 bases remained unmatched. CDR3 coding DNA: TGTGCCAGCAGCCTGCGGACTAGCGGGGGGGCAGAGACCCAGTACTTC. Its protein is CASSLRTSGGAETQYF.

The rearrangement joins TRBV2 to TRBJ2-3; a weak D match, TRBD2 (5 bases). V lost 6 bases, J lost 3 bases, and 13 bases lay in between. Germline CDR1 SNHLY, CDR2 FYNNEI. The CDR3 is 14 residues long. CDR3 DNA: TGTGCCAGCAGGATCGGACTGACGACAGATACGCAGTATTTT. Translated, it gives CASRIGLTTDTQYF.

V is TRBV2 and J is TRBJ1-6; weak D call: TRBD1 (6 bases). The CDR3 is 15 residues long. Germline V CDR1 and CDR2: SNHLY, FYNNEI. V shed 4 bases and J shed 3 bases, with 10 bases lying between them. Here the CDR3 reads CASSGRGLYNSPLHF. In nucleotides, the CDR3 is TGTGCCAGCAGTGGCAGGGGCCTCTATAATTCACCCCTCCACTTT.

The chain links TRBV18 to TRBJ1-1; no reliable D call. V was shortened by 0 bases and J by 1 base, with 6 bases between the two germline ends. This CDR3 is built from 14 residues. Germline V gene lookup returns CDR1 KGHSH and CDR2 LQKENI. The CDR3 bases are TGTGCCAGCTCACCACCGCGGCCGAACACTGAAGCTTTCTTT. Its translation is CASSPPRPNTEAFF.

The chain couples TRBV4-1 to TRBJ1-6; D gene uncertain. The germline V gene encodes CDR1 MGHRA and CDR2 YSYEKL. The V gene lost 0 bases and the J gene lost 0 bases, with 9 bases spanning the gap. The CDR3 runs to 17 residues. CDR3 nucleotides: TGCGCCAGCAGCCAAGAAGGAGTTAGCTCCTATAATTCACCCCTCCACTTT. This translates into CASSQEGVSSYNSPLHF.

The chain links TRBV5-1 to TRBJ2-4, with D possibly matching TRBD1 (6 bases). Germline assignment: CDR1 SGHRS and CDR2 YFSETQ. Between the trimmed V and J ends, which lost 4 bases and 1 base, there was a span of 15 bases. The CDR3 spans 16 residues. CDR3 coding DNA: TGCGCCAGCAGCCCGGGTACAGGGTTGGCCAAAAACATTCAGTACTTC. Protein product: CASSPGTGLAKNIQYF.

The gene calls are TRBV5-6 and TRBJ2-7; maybe TRBD2 (6 bases). The V end was cut by 5 bases, the J end by 6 bases, with 12 bases between. This CDR3 comprises 12 residues. Germline V CDR1 and CDR2: SGHDT, YYEEEE. The CDR3 sequence is CASRQTSSEQYF. In DNA, the CDR3 is TGTGCCAGCAGGCAGACTAGTTCCGAGCAGTACTTC.

This clone appeared once. This chain connects TRBV28 to TRBJ1-1; D uncertain. V lost 5 bases and J lost 2, with 12 bases in between. The germline CDR1 and CDR2 sequences are MDHEN and SYDVKM. The CDR3 sequence is 14 residues long. As DNA, the CDR3 is TGTGCCAGCAGTCCTCCTTCTATTAACACTGAAGCTTTCTTT. Its protein is CASSPPSINTEAFF.

The chain carries TRBV7-9 and TRBJ2-3; D remains ambiguous. V was pared by 1 base and J by 6 bases, with 8 bases between. CDR3 length: 13 residues. The germline V gene has CDR1 SEHNR and CDR2 FQNEAQ (reference sequence). CDR3 sequence reads: CASSLGLLDTQYF. The DNA for the CDR3 is TGTGCCAGCAGCTTAGGACTGCTGGATACGCAGTATTTT.

This chain connects TRBV28 to TRBJ2-7; unclear D gene. The germline gives CDR1 MDHEN, CDR2 SYDVKM. The ends were cut back, 5 bases at V and 12 bases at J, with 17 bases in the middle. The CDR3 consists of 12 residues. CDR3 DNA sequence: TGTGCCAGCAGTAGGCTCTCAAATCCGCGGTACTTC. Encoded protein: CASSRLSNPRYF.

J is TRBJ2-1 and V is TRBV27; D unresolved. Looked up from germline, CDR1 is MNHEY and CDR2 is SMNVEV (reference sequence). Trimming removed 7 bases from V and 5 bases from J, with 15 bases in between. The CDR3 totals 14 residues. The CDR3 loop is CASTGSGPDNEQFF. In DNA, the CDR3 is TGTGCCAGCACCGGCTCGGGCCCTGACAATGAGCAGTTCTTC.

The rearrangement uses TRBV5-1 and TRBJ2-5; 7 positions match TRBD1. Unmatched junction bases numbered 0, after V lost 2 bases and J lost 2 bases. Germline-derived CDR1 and CDR2 are SGHRS and YFSETQ. The CDR3 extends over 13 amino acids. The DNA of the CDR3 is TGCGCCAGCAGCTTCAGGGGGCAAGAGACCCAGTACTTC. Amino acids: CASSFRGQETQYF.

V gene TRBV7-2 combines with J gene TRBJ1-5; D remains ambiguous. The CDR3 has 15 amino acids. Germline CDR1 and CDR2: SGHTA and FQGNSA. With 5 bases removed from V and 2 bases from J, the gap between germline ends came to 13 bases. The CDR3 loop is CASSEVFTGNQPQHF. In nucleotides, the CDR3 is TGTGCCAGCAGCGAAGTTTTTACGGGCAATCAGCCCCAGCATTTT.

The chain combines TRBV7-9 with TRBJ2-2; 7 nucleotides agree with TRBD2. J was trimmed by 5 bases and V by 5 bases; bases with no gene match: 17. Germline V gives CDR1 SEHNR, CDR2 FQNEAQ (reference sequence). This CDR3 has 18 residues. DNA for the CDR3: TGTGCCAGCAGCCCACTCTTCGGGGGGACCCGAGGTACCGGGGAGCTGTTTTTT. This encodes CASSPLFGGTRGTGELFF.

J is TRBJ1-1 and V is TRBV7-9, with D unclear. Trimming took 4 bases from V and 6 from J, leaving 15 bases between them. Per the germline V gene, CDR1 is SEHNR and CDR2 is FQNEAQ (reference sequence). The CDR3 totals 14 residues. The chain's CDR3 is CASSSSSLGAEAFF. The CDR3 DNA reads as TGTGCCAGCAGCTCCTCCTCTTTGGGCGCTGAAGCTTTCTTT.

The genes are TRBV7-8 and TRBJ1-3; perhaps TRBD1 as D (5 bases). V was pared by 1 base and J by 0 bases, with 7 bases between. CDR3 length equals 15 residues. The germline CDR1 and CDR2 sequences are SGHVS and FQNEAQ. The CDR3 loop reads CASSLGGRSGNTIYF. CDR3 DNA: TGTGCCAGCAGCTTAGGGGGCCGCTCTGGAAACACCATATATTTT.

V usage is TRBV10-3 and J usage is TRBJ1-1; TRBD1 matches 8 bases. The trim removed 5 bases at V and 5 bases at J, leaving 7 bases unmatched. The CDR3 has 14 residues. CDR1 and CDR2 (germline): ENHRY, SYGVKD. CDR3 nucleotides: TGTGCCATCAGTAGACAGGGGAGGGAGACTGAAGCTTTCTTT. Amino acid sequence: CAISRQGRETEAFF.

The V call is TRBV5-1, the J call TRBJ2-5; D possibly corresponds to TRBD1 (6 bases). CDR1 and CDR2 from the germline V gene are SGHRS and YFSETQ. The CDR3 loop spans 15 amino acids. V gave up 3 bases and J gave up 1 base, with 13 bases separating them. CDR3 region: CASSSTGTPQETQYF. The CDR3 region has the DNA TGCGCCAGCAGCTCAACCGGGACACCCCAAGAGACCCAGTACTTC.

This clone was seen once. The chain employs TRBV6-5 and TRBJ2-2; the D gene could be TRBD1 or TRBD2 (6 bases each). This CDR3 contains 15 residues. Per the germline V gene, CDR1 is MNHEY and CDR2 is SVGAGI. V was cut by 0 bases and J by 3 bases, with 8 bases left in between. The CDR3 sequence: CASSYSGGDTGELFF. The CDR3, as DNA: TGTGCCAGCAGTTACTCGGGGGGCGACACCGGGGAGCTGTTTTTT.

The V call is TRBV11-2, the J call TRBJ1-1; unclear D gene. Looked up from germline, CDR1 is SGHAT and CDR2 is FQNNGV. The CDR3 runs 12 residues. V was trimmed by 1 base and J by 5 bases, leaving 5 bases between them. CDR3 protein: CASSLGDTEAFF. The DNA for the CDR3 is TGTGCCAGCAGCTTAGGAGATACTGAAGCTTTCTTT.

J is TRBJ2-5 and V is TRBV5-6, with a possible D match to TRBD1 (6 bases). Deletions cut 0 bases from V and 6 bases from J, with 12 bases between. The CDR3 has 14 residues. CDR1 is SGHDT, CDR2 YYEEEE, per germline. CDR3 amino acids: CASSLDRVVQTQYF. CDR3 coding DNA: TGTGCCAGCAGCTTGGACAGGGTGGTCCAGACCCAGTACTTC.

The rearrangement uses TRBV11-2 and TRBJ1-1; possible D gene TRBD1, 5 bases. Looked up from germline, CDR1 is SGHAT and CDR2 is FQNNGV. CDR3 length: 14 amino acids. V lost 3 bases and J lost 5, with 13 bases in between. DNA for the CDR3: TGTGCCAGCAGCTTTACAGGCGGGGGTACTGAAGCTTTCTTT. Its translation: CASSFTGGGTEAFF.

This CDR3 is CASSKVSDYGYTF. The CDR3 nucleotides are TGTGCCAGTAGTAAGGTATCCGACTATGGCTACACCTTC. The chain has TRBV19 and TRBJ1-2; the D is unclear. Trimming pared 4 bases from V and 3 bases from J, leaving 9 bases between. CDR1 and CDR2 from the germline V gene are LNHDA and SQIVND (reference sequence). The CDR3 covers 13 residues. Full variable domain (remainder filled in from reference TRBV19 and TRBJ1-2): DGGITQSPKYLFRKEGQNVTLSCEQNLNHDAMYWYRQDPGQGLRLIYYSQIVNDFQKGDIAEGYSVSREKKESFPLTVTSAQKNPTAFYLCASSKVSDYGYTFGSGTRLTVV.

The V and J genes are TRBV28 and TRBJ1-6; no firm D call. Trimming left V 3 bases short and J 10 bases short, with 7 bases between. In germline, CDR1 is MDHEN, CDR2 SYDVKM. The CDR3 totals 12 residues. Here the CDR3 DNA reads TGTGCCAGCAGTTTGACGGCCTCACCCCTCCACTTT. It specifies CASSLTASPLHF.

The rearrangement joins TRBV19 to TRBJ1-1; possibly TRBD1 for D (6 bases). The CDR3 sequence is 13 residues long. V shed 4 bases and J shed 5 bases, with 11 bases lying between them. CDR1 LNHDA and CDR2 SQIVND come from the germline V gene (reference sequence). This chain's CDR3 is CASSTIGGTEAFF. CDR3 coding DNA: TGTGCCAGTAGTACTATAGGGGGGACTGAAGCTTTCTTT.

The rearrangement links TRBV30 to TRBJ1-1; possible D gene TRBD1, 5 bases. Trimming stripped 3 bases from V and 4 bases from J, with 21 bases between. Per germline, CDR1 GTSNPN and CDR2 SVGIG (reference sequence). CDR3 size: 16 residues. The CDR3 bases are TGTGCCTGGAGCGCAACCTTCAGGGTCATGGTCACTGAAGCTTTCTTT. Protein: CAWSATFRVMVTEAFF.